The 20 T cell receptor beta chains in this list originate from one sample, sequenced in a study of glioma-infiltrating T cells after dendritic cell vaccination. Clones were sequenced by immunoSEQ multiplex PCR, and TCRdb holds only the in-frame ones, with some missing. The table has roughly 52,000 clones, roughly 85% seen once. The source was blood, collected before dendritic cell vaccination. The receptors stem from a human donor with glioblastoma.

V is TRBV14 and J is TRBJ2-2, with no clear D. V shed 4 bases and J shed 9 bases, with 9 bases lying between them. The V gene's germline CDR1 is SGHDN and CDR2 FVKESK. The CDR3 totals 12 residues. CDR3 loop: CASSPADRELFF. The CDR3 region has the DNA TGTGCCAGCAGCCCGGCGGATAGGGAGCTGTTTTTT.

This clone was counted between two and nine times. J is TRBJ2-1 and V is TRBV11-3, with TRBD2 as a possible D gene (6 bases). This CDR3 has 15 residues. Germline CDR1 SGHNT, CDR2 YENEEA. V was clipped by 1 base and J by 3 bases, with 10 bases between them. In nucleotides, the CDR3 is TGTGCCAGCAGCTTAGGGGGGAGGATCTACAATGAGCAGTTCTTC. This codes for CASSLGGRIYNEQFF.

The chain combines TRBV5-1 with TRBJ2-6; 8 bases align to TRBD1. Germline loops: CDR1 SGHRS, CDR2 YFSETQ. The CDR3 is made up of 17 amino acids. V trimming: 3 bases; J trimming: 2 bases; junction bases outside the gene matches: 7. CDR3 in amino acids: CASSSDTGGPGANVLTF. Written as DNA, the CDR3 is TGCGCCAGCAGCTCAGATACAGGGGGTCCTGGGGCCAACGTCCTGACTTTC. Variable domain in full (rest from reference TRBV5-1 and TRBJ2-6): KAGVTQTPRYLIKTRGQQVTLSCSPISGHRSVSWYQQTPGQGLQFLFEYFSETQRNKGNFPGRFSGRQFSNSRSEMNVSTLELGDSALYLCASSSDTGGPGANVLTFGAGSRLTVL.

The chain uses TRBV29-1 and TRBJ2-7; tentatively, D is TRBD1 (6 bases). Trimming removed 1 base from V and 5 bases from J, with 21 bases in between. This CDR3 is 16 amino acids long. CDR1 SQVTM and CDR2 ANQGSEA come from the germline V gene. The CDR3 is CSVEALETGINHEQYF. CDR3 nucleotides: TGCAGCGTTGAAGCCCTAGAAACAGGGATAAACCACGAGCAGTACTTC.

The chain uses TRBV7-2 and TRBJ2-1; 8 bases match TRBD2. CDR1 is SGHTA, CDR2 FQGNSA, per germline. This CDR3 has 14 residues. Unmatched junction bases numbered 3, after V lost 5 bases and J lost 3 bases. CDR3 region: CASSPSGGYNEQFF. The CDR3 DNA reads as TGTGCCAGCAGCCCCAGCGGGGGCTACAATGAGCAGTTCTTC. The variable domain in full, with the rest retrieved from reference TRBV7-2 and TRBJ2-1, is GAGVSQSPSNKVTEKGKDVELRCDPISGHTALYWYRQSLGQGLEFLIYFQGNSAPDKSGLPSDRFSAERTGGSVSTLTIQRTQQEDSAVYLCASSPSGGYNEQFFGPGTRLTVL.

The chain combines TRBV5-4 with TRBJ1-1; 8 nucleotides match TRBD1. Germline assignment: CDR1 SGHNT and CDR2 YYREEE (reference sequence). The CDR3 length is 14 residues. V lost 2 bases and J lost 1; bases outside the gene matches: 1. CDR3 in amino acids: CASSLGTGNTEAFF. In DNA, the CDR3 is TGTGCCAGCAGCTTAGGGACAGGGAACACTGAAGCTTTCTTT.

This sequence joins TRBV5-4 and TRBJ2-7, with TRBD1 identical over 7 bases. CDR1 and CDR2 from the germline V gene are SGHNT and YYREEE (reference sequence). CDR3 length: 14 amino acids. Trimming cost V 4 bases and J 2 bases; bases outside gene matches: 6. CDR3 region: CASSIGQDPYEQYF. Here the CDR3 DNA reads TGTGCCAGCAGCATAGGACAGGACCCCTACGAGCAGTACTTC.

This clone was observed a handful of times. The chain is built from TRBV5-1 and TRBJ2-7; no firm D call. Trimming removed 5 bases at V and 2 bases at J, with 8 bases between. Germline V gene sequence: CDR1 SGHRS, CDR2 YFSETQ. There are 12 residues in the CDR3. Here the CDR3 DNA reads TGCGCCAGCAGGGGCATTACCTACGAGCAGTACTTC. Its translation is CASRGITYEQYF.

V gene TRBV12-5 combines with J gene TRBJ1-3, with D unresolved. Between the trimmed V and J ends, which lost 2 bases and 3 bases, there was a span of 5 bases. The CDR3 covers 13 residues. The germline gives CDR1 LGHNT, CDR2 FRNRAP. Here the CDR3 reads CASGLTVGNTIYF. CDR3 bases: TGTGCTAGTGGTTTGACAGTTGGAAACACCATATATTTT.

This rearrangement joins TRBV27 to TRBJ1-4; 8 bases map to TRBD1. The length of the CDR3 is 14 residues. After removal of 5 bases from V and 8 bases from J, the junction contained 7 bases not matched to a gene. Germline V lookup: CDR1 MNHEY, CDR2 SMNVEV (reference sequence). CDR3 coding DNA: TGTGCCAGCAGTGCAGGGGGCTACGGCGAAAAACTGTTTTTT. Its translation: CASSAGGYGEKLFF.

This chain links TRBV7-9 with TRBJ2-3, with TRBD2 matching over 12 bases. Trimming cost V 5 bases and J 4 bases; bases outside gene matches: 7. Germline CDR1 is SEHNR and CDR2 is FQNEAQ (reference sequence). The CDR3 length is 16 residues. CDR3 nucleotide sequence: TGTGCCAGCAGCCTGGGACTAGCGGGTGGTGCAGATACGCAGTATTTT. Translating it yields CASSLGLAGGADTQYF. Full variable domain (remainder filled in from reference TRBV7-9 and TRBJ2-3): DTGVSQNPRHKITKRGQNVTFRCDPISEHNRLYWYRQTLGQGPEFLTYFQNEAQLEKSRLLSDRFSAERPKGSFSTLEIQRTEQGDSAMYLCASSLGLAGGADTQYFGPGTRLTVL.

This chain joins TRBV5-1 and TRBJ1-5, with 10 bases matching TRBD1. The CDR3 contains 16 residues. Looked up from germline, CDR1 is SGHRS and CDR2 is YFSETQ. The V and J ends lost 2 bases and 3 bases, in that order; junction bases with no gene match: 5. The CDR3 DNA reads as TGCGCCAGCAGCTTAACCGGGACAGGGGACAATCAGCCCCAGCATTTT. As protein: CASSLTGTGDNQPQHF.

This clone came up a few times. CDR3 protein: CSENRDGETQYF. The CDR3 region has the DNA TGCAGCGAGAACAGGGACGGGGAGACCCAGTACTTC. The V gene is TRBV29-1, the J gene TRBJ2-5; maybe TRBD1 (6 bases). Germline V gives CDR1 SQVTM, CDR2 ANQGSEA. The length of the CDR3 is 12 residues. Trimming left V 7 bases short and J 5 bases short, with 14 bases between.

The chain links TRBV25-1 to TRBJ1-3; TRBD1 matches 8 bases. In germline, CDR1 is MGHDK, CDR2 SYGVNS. With 5 bases clipped from V and 3 bases from J, the junction kept 12 bases outside the gene matches. This CDR3 comprises 17 residues. In DNA form, the CDR3 reads TGTGCCAGCAGTTCCCGGACAGGGACTGTTAGTGGAAACACCATATATTTT. This translates into CASSSRTGTVSGNTIYF.

V and J are TRBV7-9 and TRBJ1-2; 7 nucleotides align to TRBD1. CDR3 length equals 13 residues. The trim removed 6 bases at V and 8 bases at J, leaving 9 bases unmatched. CDR1 and CDR2 (germline): SEHNR, FQNEAQ (reference sequence). CDR3 coding DNA: TGTGCCAGCAGGCCCACAGGGGAAGGGGGCTACACCTTC. It translates to CASRPTGEGGYTF. The full variable domain, rest sourced from reference TRBV7-9 and TRBJ1-2, is DTGVSQNPRHKITKRGQNVTFRCDPISEHNRLYWYRQTLGQGPEFLTYFQNEAQLEKSRLLSDRFSAERPKGSFSTLEIQRTEQGDSAMYLCASRPTGEGGYTFGSGTRLTVV.

CDR3 residues: CASSLVRGVDSPLHF. The DNA for the CDR3 is TGTGCCAGCAGCTTAGTACGGGGAGTGGATTCACCCCTCCACTTT. This sequence joins TRBV7-2 and TRBJ1-6; D not resolved. The V end was cut by 1 base, the J end by 8 bases, with 12 bases between. The CDR3 consists of 15 residues. The germline V gene encodes CDR1 SGHTA and CDR2 FQGNSA. Full variable domain (outside the CDR3, taken from reference TRBV7-2 and TRBJ1-6): GAGVSQSPSNKVTEKGKDVELRCDPISGHTALYWYRQSLGQGLEFLIYFQGNSAPDKSGLPSDRFSAERTGGSVSTLTIQRTQQEDSAVYLCASSLVRGVDSPLHFGNGTRLTVT.

The chain recombines TRBV11-2 with TRBJ1-1, with a tentative D call TRBD1 (6 bases). With 0 bases removed from V and 5 bases from J, the gap between germline ends came to 13 bases. The length of the CDR3 is 15 residues. CDR1 SGHAT and CDR2 FQNNGV come from the germline V gene. The CDR3 nucleotides read TGTGCCAGCAGCTTAGAAGGGGGGGGGCGGACTGAAGCTTTCTTT. Protein: CASSLEGGGRTEAFF. The full variable domain, in which reference TRBV11-2 and TRBJ1-1 provide the parts outside the CDR3, is EAGVAQSPRYKIIEKRQSVAFWCNPISGHATLYWYQQILGQGPKLLIQFQNNGVVDDSQLPKDRFSAERLKGVDSTLKIQPAKLEDSAVYLCASSLEGGGRTEAFFGQGTRLTVV.

This sequence joins TRBV6-5 and TRBJ1-1, with 7 nucleotides matching TRBD1. There are 16 residues in the CDR3. V was pared by 2 bases and J by 4 bases, with 10 bases of the junction left unmatched. Germline values: CDR1 MNHEY, CDR2 SVGAGI. CDR3 residues: CASSYEQGVSVTEAFF. In DNA form, the CDR3 reads TGTGCCAGCAGTTACGAGCAGGGGGTTTCGGTCACTGAAGCTTTCTTT.

This chain connects TRBV7-2 to TRBJ1-2; D gene uncertain. V lost 1 base, J lost 8 bases, and 8 bases lay in between. The CDR3 consists of 12 residues. Germline values: CDR1 SGHTA, CDR2 FQGNSA. In nucleotides, the CDR3 is TGTGCCAGCAGCTTAGAGGCAGGAGGCTACACCTTC. This translates into CASSLEAGGYTF.

The rearrangement links TRBV27 to TRBJ2-4; 10 bases agree with TRBD2. The J segment lost 15 bases and the V segment lost 10 bases, leaving 18 bases of the junction unmatched. The germline V gene has CDR1 MNHEY and CDR2 SMNVEV (reference sequence). CDR3 length: 14 residues. The CDR3 DNA follows: TGTGCCACCTCGCCTGGGCTAGCGGGAGAAACGCGGTACTTC. Translating it yields CATSPGLAGETRYF.